The TCR beta chain described here comes from a study of blood T cell repertoires in COVID-19. Study information: Both acute and convalescent COVID-19 samples were obtained from the United States, Italy and Spain. PBMCs, B-cell-depleted T cells, or T cells were the source of the cDNA or gDNA that made up the material.

Participants were placed into cohorts based on the clinical history they reported. In the original workflow: Amplification with reference gene primers provided the estimates of nucleated cell counts. Sequenced by immunoSEQ multiplex PCR; TCRdb stores in-frame clones only, minus some. V, J and clone size derive from that table, while D and trimming were established from the DNA sequence. Of around 300,000 clones in the sample, about 90% are singletons; the top ten hold under 2.5%. CDR3 length: 15 amino acids. V lost 5 bases to trimming and J lost 4 bases; unmatched junction nucleotides: 7. CDR1 GTSNPN and CDR2 SVGIG come from the germline V gene (reference sequence).

V and J are TRBV30 and TRBJ2-3; TRBD2 agrees at 12 bases. The receptor was isolated from a woman aged 60-70 years who had recovered from COVID-19. Sequencing was performed on PBMCs or T cells enriched from blood (not recorded which). CDR3 sequence (DNA): TGTGCCTGGGGGTCCTCTAGCGGGGGGGCAGATACGCAGTATTTT. It specifies CAWGSSSGGADTQYF. The full variable domain, rest sourced from reference TRBV30 and TRBJ2-3, is SQTIHQWPATLVQPVGSPLSLECTVEGTSNPNLYWYRQAAGRGLQLLFYSVGIGQISSEVPQNLSASRPQDRQFILSSKKLLLSDSGFYLCAWGSSSGGADTQYFGPGTRLTVL.